This TCR beta chain was identified in a study of T cell repertoires in cytomegalovirus infection. TCRdb reprocessed the reads with MiXCR, giving one entry per CDR3 protein. The sample holds 290,000 or so distinct CDR3 sequences, roughly 24% seen once. This sequence originates from a human donor in good health (CMV status not recorded). Some clones in this sample may be carry-over from other donors' samples. Sequenced sample: PBMCs.

CDR3 residues: CASSLSGLQETQYF. CDR3 nucleotides: TGTGCCAGCAGCTTATCAGGCCTCCAAGAGACCCAGTACTTC. The chain has TRBV7-2 and TRBJ2-5; D is undetermined. The CDR3 extends over 14 amino acids. Trimming pared 2 bases from V and 1 base from J, leaving 8 bases between. Germline values: CDR1 SGHTA, CDR2 FQGNSA.